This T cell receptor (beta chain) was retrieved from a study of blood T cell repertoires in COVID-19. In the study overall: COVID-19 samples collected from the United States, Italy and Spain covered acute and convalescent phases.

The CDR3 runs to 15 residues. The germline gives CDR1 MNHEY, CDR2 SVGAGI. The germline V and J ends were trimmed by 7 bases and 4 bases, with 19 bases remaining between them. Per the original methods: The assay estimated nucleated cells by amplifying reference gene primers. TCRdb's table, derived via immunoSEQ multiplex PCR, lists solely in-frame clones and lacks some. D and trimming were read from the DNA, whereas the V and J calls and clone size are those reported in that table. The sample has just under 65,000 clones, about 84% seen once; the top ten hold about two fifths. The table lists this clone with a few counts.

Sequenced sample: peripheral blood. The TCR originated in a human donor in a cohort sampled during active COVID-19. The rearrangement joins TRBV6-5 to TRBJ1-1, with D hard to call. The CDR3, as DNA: TGTGCCAGCACTCCCCGGGCGGCGGGTAGCACTGAAGCTTTCTTT. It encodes CASTPRAAGSTEAFF.